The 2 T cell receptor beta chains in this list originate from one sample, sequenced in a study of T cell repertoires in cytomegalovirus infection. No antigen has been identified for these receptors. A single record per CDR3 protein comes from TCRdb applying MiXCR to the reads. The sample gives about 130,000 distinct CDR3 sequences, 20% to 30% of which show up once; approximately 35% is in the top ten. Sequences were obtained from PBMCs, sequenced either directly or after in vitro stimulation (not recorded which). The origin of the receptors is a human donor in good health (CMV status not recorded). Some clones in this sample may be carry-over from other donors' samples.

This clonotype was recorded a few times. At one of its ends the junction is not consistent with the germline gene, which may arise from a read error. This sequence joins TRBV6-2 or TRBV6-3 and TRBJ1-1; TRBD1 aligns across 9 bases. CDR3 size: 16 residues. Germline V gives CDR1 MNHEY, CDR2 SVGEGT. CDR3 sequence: CASSNARDRVYTGAFF. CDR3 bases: TGTGCCAGCAGCAACGCCCGGGACAGGGTATACACTGGAGCTTTCTTT.

The CDR3 DNA sequence: TGTGCCAGCAGCCAATGGGGGCGTCCCAACTATGGCTACACCTTC. Translation gives CASSQWGRPNYGYTF. V usage is TRBV14 and J usage is TRBJ1-2; possibly TRBD1 for D (6 bases). With 2 bases removed from V and 2 bases from J, the gap between germline ends came to 12 bases. Germline V gives CDR1 SGHDN, CDR2 FVKESK. This CDR3 region has 15 residues.